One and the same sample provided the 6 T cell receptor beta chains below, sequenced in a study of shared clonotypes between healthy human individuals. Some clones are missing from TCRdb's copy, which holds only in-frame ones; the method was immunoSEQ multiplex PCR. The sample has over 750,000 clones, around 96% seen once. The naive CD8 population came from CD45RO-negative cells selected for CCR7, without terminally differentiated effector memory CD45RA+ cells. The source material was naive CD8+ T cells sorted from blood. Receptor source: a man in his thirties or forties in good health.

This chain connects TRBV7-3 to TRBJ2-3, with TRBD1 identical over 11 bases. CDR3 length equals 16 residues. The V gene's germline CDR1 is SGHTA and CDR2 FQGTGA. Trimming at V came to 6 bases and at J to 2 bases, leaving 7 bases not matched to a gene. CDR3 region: CASSQGTGGYTDTQYF. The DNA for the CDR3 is TGTGCCAGCAGTCAGGGGACAGGGGGTTACACAGATACGCAGTATTTT.

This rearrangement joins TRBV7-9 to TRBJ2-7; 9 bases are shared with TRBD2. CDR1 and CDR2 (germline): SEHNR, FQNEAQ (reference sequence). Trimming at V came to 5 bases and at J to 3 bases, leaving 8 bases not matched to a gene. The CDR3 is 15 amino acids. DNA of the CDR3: TGTGCCAGCAGCCCCCGGACTAGCGCGAGCTACGAGCAGTACTTC. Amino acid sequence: CASSPRTSASYEQYF.

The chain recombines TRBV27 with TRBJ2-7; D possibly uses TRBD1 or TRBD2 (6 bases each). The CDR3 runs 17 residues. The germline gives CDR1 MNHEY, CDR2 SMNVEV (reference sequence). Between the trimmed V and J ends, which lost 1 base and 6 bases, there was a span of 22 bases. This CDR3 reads CASSLFSPGASTSEQYF. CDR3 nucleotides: TGTGCCAGCAGTTTATTTTCTCCGGGGGCTTCGACCTCCGAGCAGTACTTC.

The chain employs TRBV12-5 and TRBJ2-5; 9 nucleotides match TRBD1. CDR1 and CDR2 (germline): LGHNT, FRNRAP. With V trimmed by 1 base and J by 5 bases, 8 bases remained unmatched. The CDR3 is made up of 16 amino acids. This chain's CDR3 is CASGLGDTGGRETQYF. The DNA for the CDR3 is TGTGCTAGTGGTTTGGGAGACACAGGGGGCCGGGAGACCCAGTACTTC.

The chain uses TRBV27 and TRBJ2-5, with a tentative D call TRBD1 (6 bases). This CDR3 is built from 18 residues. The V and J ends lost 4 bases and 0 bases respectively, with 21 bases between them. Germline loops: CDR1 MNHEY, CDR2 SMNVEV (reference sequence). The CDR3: CASSYRTPGHQYQETQYF. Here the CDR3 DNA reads TGTGCCAGCAGTTACAGAACTCCGGGACACCAGTACCAAGAGACCCAGTACTTC.

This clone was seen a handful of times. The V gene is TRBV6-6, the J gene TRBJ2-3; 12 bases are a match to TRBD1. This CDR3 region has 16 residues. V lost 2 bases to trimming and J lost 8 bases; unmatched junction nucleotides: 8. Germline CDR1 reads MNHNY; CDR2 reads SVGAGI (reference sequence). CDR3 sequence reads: CASSYRGTGGSGTQYF. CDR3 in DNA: TGTGCCAGCAGTTACCGCGGGACAGGGGGCTCGGGTACGCAGTATTTT.